This T cell receptor beta chain comes out of a study of T cells in Graves' hyperthyroidism and ophthalmopathy. Not enrolled were patients with uncontrolled infection, other autoimmune disease, pregnancy or lactation. Based on clinical symptoms, serum thyroxine and TRAb, thyroid ultrasound and orbital computed tomography, diagnoses were reached. There were TCR beta CDR3 regions amplified from RNA transcripts. TCR CDR3 underwent first-round RT-PCR with the HTBI primer set. Via MiXCR, TCRdb re-called the multiplex PCR reads, giving one row per CDR3 protein. The sample includes roughly 500,000 distinct CDR3 sequences, 46% of them seen just once. Sequences were obtained from peripheral blood or thyroid tissue (not recorded which). The receptor's source is an adult woman with Graves' disease, either hyperthyroidism or ophthalmopathy (not recorded which).

The CDR3 sequence is CASSLGQVQRYTF. CDR3 DNA sequence: TGTGCCAGCAGCTTGGGTCAGGTACAGCGCTACACCTTC. V and J are TRBV19 and TRBJ1-2; no firm D call. The ends were cut back, 9 bases at V and 9 bases at J, with 20 bases in the middle. The CDR3 extends over 13 amino acids. Germline V lookup: CDR1 LNHDA, CDR2 SQIVND (reference sequence).